What follows describes a single TCR beta chain. TCRbeta library construction was performed incorporating unique molecular identifiers. In TCRdb, the PCR reads were re-called with MiXCR into one record per CDR3 protein. This table holds 350,000 to 400,000 distinct CDR3 sequences, roughly 21% found once. The germline V gene encodes CDR1 MGHDK and CDR2 SYGVNS. The CDR3 loop spans 19 amino acids. V gave up 2 bases and J gave up 4 bases, with 25 bases separating them. This entry belongs to a study of T-cell reconstitution after alpha-beta-depleted transplantation in children. The sequencing here drew on PBMCs from the stem cell graft donor, taken from the stem cell graft. The chain recombines TRBV25-1 with TRBJ2-3; D gene ambiguous. This TCR derives from a human donor who donated a stem cell graft to a child with acute myeloid leukemia. In nucleotides, the CDR3 is TGTGCCAGCAGTGAAGAATGGAGTGGGTTAGGGCGGTTGGCAGATACGCAGTATTTT. Protein sequence: CASSEEWSGLGRLADTQYF.